This TCR beta chain was recovered during a study of blood T cell repertoires in COVID-19. Turning to the study itself: Samples came from the United States, Italy and Spain, spanning acute and convalescent COVID-19. In each case, the material was cDNA or gDNA derived from T cells, B-cell-depleted T cells, or PBMCs.

Per the study methods: Reference gene primer amplification in the assay estimated nucleated cell counts. The method was immunoSEQ multiplex PCR; TCRdb's version includes in-frame clones alone and lacks a portion of them. V and J calls and clone size follow that table, whereas D and trimming were derived from the DNA. The repertoire consists of approximately 100,000 clones, with approximately 87% occurring once and the leading ten covering around a tenth. This CDR3 has 16 amino acids. The germline gives CDR1 SGHRS, CDR2 YFSETQ. V was cut by 4 bases and J by 4 bases, with 15 bases left in between. This TCR was recovered from a woman younger than 45 with acute or convalescent COVID-19. Sample: peripheral blood. This chain joins TRBV5-1 and TRBJ1-6; D is unresolved. In nucleotides, the CDR3 is TGCGCCAGCAGCCCATTTTCGGGAGCGTATAATTCACCCCTCCACTTT. Translating it yields CASSPFSGAYNSPLHF.